A single sample gave rise to the 22 T cell receptor beta chains below, sequenced in a study of cytomegalovirus exposure and HLA in healthy donors. The PCR contained 60 Vbeta and 13 Jbeta primers. Assay used: immunoSEQ multiplex PCR; TCRdb lists only in-frame clones, some missing. Across 190,000 or so clones, the top ten clones capture 0.65% to 0.75% of the sample. The sequenced material came from PBMCs. The receptors here all came from a boy between 5 and 17 years old in good health and CMV-seronegative.

The chain combines TRBV7-9 with TRBJ2-1; the D gene is possibly TRBD2 (5 bases). Trimming pared 8 bases from V and 0 bases from J, leaving 11 bases between. The V gene's germline CDR1 is SEHNR and CDR2 FQNEAQ (reference sequence). This CDR3 has 14 residues. The CDR3 nucleotides read TGTGCCAGCCCGGGGAATTACTCCTACAATGAGCAGTTCTTC. This gives the protein CASPGNYSYNEQFF.

The rearrangement links TRBV13 to TRBJ2-1, with a possible D match to TRBD2 (6 bases). Trimming removed 1 base from V and 10 bases from J, with 17 bases in between. From germline, CDR1 is PRHDT and CDR2 FYEKMQ (reference sequence). The CDR3 extends over 15 amino acids. The CDR3 region has the DNA TGTGCCAGCAGCTTAGCCGCGGGACTCCCCCACGAGCAGTTCTTC. Translating gives CASSLAAGLPHEQFF.

The rearrangement joins TRBV7-9 to TRBJ2-7, with a tentative D call TRBD1 (7 bases). CDR3 length: 14 residues. V lost 5 bases and J lost 3, with 14 bases in between. The germline CDR1 and CDR2 sequences are SEHNR and FQNEAQ (reference sequence). The CDR3 spells CASSPDREDYEQYF. The CDR3 DNA sequence: TGTGCCAGCAGCCCCGACAGGGAGGACTACGAGCAGTACTTC. Variable domain in full (rest from reference TRBV7-9 and TRBJ2-7): DTGVSQNPRHKITKRGQNVTFRCDPISEHNRLYWYRQTLGQGPEFLTYFQNEAQLEKSRLLSDRFSAERPKGSFSTLEIQRTEQGDSAMYLCASSPDREDYEQYFGPGTRLTVT.

This chain links TRBV7-3 with TRBJ1-5; the D gene is possibly TRBD1 (6 bases). Germline V lookup: CDR1 SGHTA, CDR2 FQGTGA. The V and J ends lost 5 bases and 3 bases respectively, with 11 bases between them. This CDR3 has 14 residues. The CDR3 DNA reads as TGTGCCAGCAGCCTAGGGGGGGCCAATCAGCCCCAGCATTTT. Its translation: CASSLGGANQPQHF.

The chain couples TRBV5-8 to TRBJ2-3, with 7 bases lining up with TRBD2. The germline CDR1 and CDR2 sequences are SGHTS and YDEGEE. The V gene end was trimmed by 4 bases and the J gene end by 4 bases; junction bases not matched to a gene: 9. This CDR3 spans 15 amino acids. The CDR3 nucleotides are TGTGCCAGCAGCCCTGGGACTACTCTTGCAGATACGCAGTATTTT. Its translation is CASSPGTTLADTQYF.

The chain carries TRBV2 and TRBJ2-1; TRBD1 aligns across 9 bases. The V gene end was trimmed by 6 bases and the J gene end by 0 bases; junction bases not matched to a gene: 18. This CDR3 region has 20 residues. Per germline, CDR1 SNHLY and CDR2 FYNNEI. DNA of the CDR3: TGTGCCAGCAGGAAAAGGGGACAGGGATCCACAGGCAGCTCCTACAATGAGCAGTTCTTC. It is translated as CASRKRGQGSTGSSYNEQFF. Full variable domain (missing parts from reference TRBV2 and TRBJ2-1): EPEVTQTPSHQVTQMGQEVILRCVPISNHLYFYWYRQILGQKVEFLVSFYNNEISEKSEIFDDQFSVERPDGSNFTLKIRSTKLEDSAMYFCASRKRGQGSTGSSYNEQFFGPGTRLTVL.

This rearrangement joins TRBV6-1 to TRBJ1-5; D gene uncertain. Trimming took 7 bases from V and 4 from J, leaving 5 bases between them. This CDR3 has 11 amino acids. Germline lookup yields CDR1 MNHNS and CDR2 SASEGT. CDR3 coding DNA: TGTGCCAGCACTAGAAATCAGCCCCAGCATTTT. Residues: CASTRNQPQHF.

The V and J genes are TRBV29-1 and TRBJ2-7; D is perhaps TRBD1 (5 bases). Germline V gene sequence: CDR1 SQVTM, CDR2 ANQGSEA. The CDR3 loop spans 13 amino acids. Between the trimmed V and J ends, which lost 0 bases and 2 bases, there was a span of 8 bases. The CDR3 region has the DNA TGCAGCGTTGAAGACAGGGCCACCTACGAGCAGTACTTC. This encodes CSVEDRATYEQYF.

The chain has TRBV7-2 and TRBJ1-1, with D tentatively TRBD1 (5 bases). CDR3 size: 15 residues. V lost 1 base, J lost 1 base, and 10 bases lay in between. The germline CDR1 and CDR2 sequences are SGHTA and FQGNSA. The DNA of the CDR3 is TGTGCCAGCAGCTTAGTAGGCGGGGGGAACACTGAAGCTTTCTTT. It encodes CASSLVGGGNTEAFF. Filled out from reference TRBV7-2 and TRBJ1-1, the complete variable domain reads GAGVSQSPSNKVTEKGKDVELRCDPISGHTALYWYRQSLGQGLEFLIYFQGNSAPDKSGLPSDRFSAERTGGSVSTLTIQRTQQEDSAVYLCASSLVGGGNTEAFFGQGTRLTVV.

The chain carries TRBV19 and TRBJ1-2; TRBD1 matches 7 bases. V was pared by 7 bases and J by 4 bases, with 6 bases of the junction left unmatched. This CDR3 spans 13 amino acids. Germline V gene data show CDR1 as LNHDA and CDR2 as SQIVND (reference sequence). In DNA, the CDR3 is TGTGCCAGTATGGACAGGTTTAGCTATGGCTACACCTTC. This encodes CASMDRFSYGYTF.

The chain uses TRBV30 and TRBJ1-1; D perhaps matches TRBD1 (5 bases). This CDR3 spans 15 amino acids. The germline CDR1 and CDR2 sequences are GTSNPN and SVGIG (reference sequence). The ends were cut back, 0 bases at V and 0 bases at J, with 11 bases in the middle. As DNA, the CDR3 is TGTGCCTGGAGTGTACTTCAGGGCATGAACACTGAAGCTTTCTTT. It yields the protein CAWSVLQGMNTEAFF.

The chain's CDR3 is CASSTRTGDYNEQFF. Here the CDR3 DNA reads TGTGCCAGTAGTACCCGGACAGGGGACTACAATGAGCAGTTCTTC. The J gene is TRBJ2-1, the V gene TRBV19; 9 bases are shared with TRBD1. This CDR3 is built from 15 residues. V lost 4 bases to trimming and J lost 3 bases; unmatched junction nucleotides: 4. Germline CDR1 reads LNHDA; CDR2 reads SQIVND (reference sequence). Together with reference TRBV19 and TRBJ2-1, the CDR3 gives the full variable domain: DGGITQSPKYLFRKEGQNVTLSCEQNLNHDAMYWYRQDPGQGLRLIYYSQIVNDFQKGDIAEGYSVSREKKESFPLTVTSAQKNPTAFYLCASSTRTGDYNEQFFGPGTRLTVL.

The chain is built from TRBV30 and TRBJ1-1; 8 positions agree with TRBD1. The length of the CDR3 is 14 residues. V gave up 1 base and J gave up 6 bases; unmatched junction bases: 7. The V gene's germline CDR1 is GTSNPN and CDR2 SVGIG (reference sequence). The CDR3 sequence is CAWSGTGGYPEAFF. The CDR3, as DNA: TGTGCCTGGAGTGGTACAGGGGGTTATCCTGAAGCTTTCTTT.

The CDR3 nucleotides read TGTGCCACAGGACAGGGGGCGAGCCGGGCCGAAAAACTGTTTTTT. This codes for CATGQGASRAEKLFF. The rearrangement links TRBV30 to TRBJ1-4, with TRBD1 matching over 11 bases. The CDR3 extends over 15 amino acids. V was clipped by 8 bases and J by 8 bases; unmatched bases: 13. The germline CDR1 and CDR2 sequences are GTSNPN and SVGIG (reference sequence).

This rearrangement joins TRBV5-1 to TRBJ1-1; 8 nucleotides line up with TRBD1. Germline values: CDR1 SGHRS, CDR2 YFSETQ. The CDR3 has 15 residues. Trimming at V came to 4 bases and at J to 3 bases, leaving 8 bases not matched to a gene. Here the CDR3 DNA reads TGCGCCAGCAGCCTGCCGACAGGGGCAGACACTGAAGCTTTCTTT. Its translation is CASSLPTGADTEAFF.

The chain is built from TRBV9 and TRBJ2-1, with 12 bases lining up with TRBD2. V shed 2 bases, J shed 4 bases, and the junction held 4 bases outside the gene matches. The CDR3 covers 16 residues. CDR1 and CDR2 (germline): SGDLS, YYNGEE. CDR3 in DNA: TGTGCCAGCAGCGTCACTAGCGGGGGGACTTACAATGAGCAGTTCTTC. Encoded protein: CASSVTSGGTYNEQFF. Drawing the rest from reference TRBV9 and TRBJ2-1, the complete variable domain is DSGVTQTPKHLITATGQRVTLRCSPRSGDLSVYWYQQSLDQGLQFLIQYYNGEERAKGNILERFSAQQFPDLHSELNLSSLELGDSALYFCASSVTSGGTYNEQFFGPGTRLTVL.

The chain combines TRBV19 with TRBJ2-3; D is unresolved. Trimming removed 5 bases from V and 0 bases from J, with 15 bases in between. Germline CDR1 reads LNHDA; CDR2 reads SQIVND (reference sequence). The CDR3 extends over 16 amino acids. CDR3 region: CASSAPLSPSTDTQYF. CDR3 DNA sequence: TGTGCCAGTAGTGCTCCACTATCCCCTAGCACAGATACGCAGTATTTT.

The rearrangement joins TRBV7-2 to TRBJ1-1; 7 bases are a match to TRBD1. The CDR3 contains 14 residues. Germline V gene data show CDR1 as SGHTA and CDR2 as FQGNSA. Unmatched junction bases numbered 13, after V lost 5 bases and J lost 10 bases. In DNA, the CDR3 is TGTGCCAGCAGCGAAGGGACAGCAGCCCCCAGAGCTTTCTTT. This gives the protein CASSEGTAAPRAFF.

A note on this clone: At one end, the junction sequence differs from germline, possibly due to a read error. This chain uses TRBV7-6 with TRBJ2-1, with 11 positions matching TRBD2. CDR1 SGHVS and CDR2 FNYEAQ come from the germline V gene. This CDR3 contains 15 residues. For the CDR3, the DNA is TGTGCCACCAGCCCCGGGACTAGCGGTCTCAATGAGCAGTTCTTC. Amino acid sequence: CATSPGTSGLNEQFF.

V gene TRBV18 combines with J gene TRBJ2-3, with a tentative D call TRBD2 (6 bases). There are 15 residues in the CDR3. V gave up 3 bases and J gave up 4 bases, with 14 bases separating them. Germline V lookup: CDR1 KGHSH, CDR2 LQKENI. CDR3 in amino acids: CASSPVTSYSDTQYF. CDR3 DNA sequence: TGTGCCAGCTCACCGGTAACTAGCTATTCAGATACGCAGTATTTT.

This chain links TRBV7-6 with TRBJ2-5; 7 positions agree with TRBD1. The DNA end is more similar to TRBJ2-7, so the J call may be wrong. CDR1 is SGHVS, CDR2 FNYEAQ, per germline. This CDR3 has 16 residues. This CDR3 is CASSLVVSGGSYEQYF. The CDR3 DNA reads as TGTGCCAGCAGCTTAGTGGTGTCAGGGGGTAGCTACGAGCAGTACTTC.

The CDR3 sequence: CASSLGQGGQPQHF. CDR3 sequence (DNA): TGTGCCAGCTCACTCGGACAGGGTGGACAGCCCCAGCATTTT. The chain carries TRBV18 and TRBJ1-5; 8 positions match TRBD1. The length of the CDR3 is 14 residues. The V segment lost 4 bases and the J segment 7 bases; nucleotides outside the gene matches: 6. Germline V lookup: CDR1 KGHSH, CDR2 LQKENI. Full variable domain (remainder filled in from reference TRBV18 and TRBJ1-5): NAGVMQNPRHLVRRRGQEARLRCSPMKGHSHVYWYRQLPEEGLKFMVYLQKENIIDESGMPKERFSAEFPKEGPSILRIQQVVRGDSAAYFCASSLGQGGQPQHFGDGTRLSIL.